This T cell receptor (beta chain) originates from a study of blood T cell repertoires in COVID-19 (dated by TCRdb to about 2020). As for the study more broadly: Samples covering the acute and convalescent phases of COVID-19 were provided by collaborators in the United States, Italy and Spain. Samples were obtained from the ongoing ImmuneRACE study (first 160 participants) and from roughly 1,300 subjects provided by 6 global collaborators. HLA class I and class II types, where available, came from metadata supplied by the sample provider rather than from assay-based typing. Sample metadata almost always included a de-identified subject ID, COVID-19 status, age in years and sex. Subjects who had been exposed to COVID-19, were actively infected with it, or had recovered from it provided the deeply sampled blood TCRbeta repertoires that made up the dataset. The material from the prospective study consisted of cDNA or gDNA derived from T cells, B-cell-depleted T cells, or PBMCs. The repertoires were released in a freely available public database intended as a resource for research on the immune response to SARS-CoV-2. Study-wide conclusions, independent of this receptor: The quantity of clinical and demographic metadata differed by source and by participant and was supplied without curation.

As for this clone: The clone's antigen remains unknown. There are no base qualities to consult, and no much larger clone falls within one base.

From a lookup of the germline V gene (reference sequence), CDR1 and CDR2 are SGHNT and YYREEE. Cut back by 4 bases and 5 bases, the V and J ends lie 16 bases apart. From cysteine to phenylalanine, the CDR3 is 14 amino acids long. CDR3 DNA is the only sequence kept; it has 42 bases, read in frame from the first base. The immunoSEQ Assay, a bias-controlled multiplex PCR, was used to amplify TCRbeta CDR3 regions from genomic DNA. The study's own analysis went as follows. The number of nucleated cells in each sample was estimated from the amplification of reference gene primers within the assay. To quantify the absolute abundance of each unique TCRbeta CDR3 rearrangement, sequence reads were collapsed and filtered. For each sample, productive Simpson clonality was calculated as the square root of Simpson's diversity index over productive rearrangements. TCRdb limited this immuneACCESS table to in-frame rearrangements with V and J called. A share of clones is missing; checked studies link under half to unresolved V genes, and the rest is unexplained. V and J calls and clone size come straight from that table; D and trimming were deduced from the DNA. For this sample there are more than 350,000 clones; 85% to 90% appear just once. Approximately 1% of the sample is in the top ten clones.

In the prospective study, participants were roughly 18 to 90 years old, resided in about two dozen geographic areas of the United States, and were enrolled through a virtual design. Cohort assignment in the prospective study relied on participant-reported clinical history from a screening survey and a study questionnaire. For ImmuneRACE Cohort 3, a participant was defined as recovered based on two consecutive negative NP/OP PCR tests, clearance by a healthcare professional, or resolution of symptoms. In the prospective study, mobile phlebotomists collected whole blood, serum and a nasopharyngeal or oropharyngeal swab from each participant. Over a roughly 2-month period, participants in the prospective study had the option of providing additional blood draws and questionnaires. Blood samples from the prospective study were shipped frozen or at room temperature prior to DNA extraction.

The sequence came from a man aged 18 to 30 who had recovered from COVID-19. The rearrangement combines TRBV5-4 with TRBJ2-7; TRBD1 might be the D gene, on 5 matching bases. Sequenced input: PBMCs or T cells enriched from blood (not recorded which). The CDR3 has the sequence CASSTQGRVHEQYF. DNA sequence: TGTGCCAGCAGCACTCAGGGCCGCGTCCACGAGCAGTACTTC.